The 5 T cell receptor beta chains below all came from one sample that was sequenced in a study of blood T cells in healthy people across ages. A second PCR of 7 to 11 cycles used a sample-barcoded 5' primer and a J-beta primer mix. One entry per CDR3 protein results from TCRdb running MiXCR on the 5' RACE reads. Among about 1.4 million distinct CDR3 sequences, approximately 59% were seen once, and the ten largest hold 6.5% to 8%. The sequencing input was blood. Receptor source: a man aged 18 to 29 in good health.

There are a few counts of this clonotype. The chain employs TRBV20-1 and TRBJ2-1; no clear D gene. V lost 3 bases to trimming and J lost 6 bases, with 9 bases between them. The length of the CDR3 is 12 residues. In germline, CDR1 is DFQATT, CDR2 SNEGSKA (reference sequence). In DNA form, the CDR3 reads TGCAGTGCTAGTTGGAGTATCAATGAGCAGTTCTTC. This translates into CSASWSINEQFF.

The chain couples TRBV27 to TRBJ2-1; either TRBD1 or TRBD2 may supply D (5 bases each). The V gene lost 3 bases and the J gene lost 3 bases, with 15 bases spanning the gap. Germline CDR1 reads MNHEY; CDR2 reads SMNVEV (reference sequence). CDR3 length: 16 amino acids. The CDR3 reads CASSFAGTANYNEQFF. The CDR3 nucleotides are TGTGCCAGCAGTTTTGCAGGGACCGCTAACTACAATGAGCAGTTCTTC.

The chain has TRBV15 and TRBJ2-3; weak D call: TRBD2 (7 bases). CDR3 size: 15 residues. CDR1 and CDR2 from the germline V gene are LNHNV and YYDKDF (reference sequence). The ends were cut back, 4 bases at V and 1 base at J, with 12 bases in the middle. CDR3: CATSKGGLRTDTQYF. The DNA of the CDR3 is TGTGCCACCAGCAAAGGGGGACTACGCACAGATACGCAGTATTTT.

The chain recombines TRBV9 with TRBJ2-5; perhaps TRBD2 as D (5 bases). The CDR3 spans 15 residues. The germline CDR1 and CDR2 sequences are SGDLS and YYNGEE. V dropped 4 bases and J dropped 4 bases, with 17 bases sitting between them. Here the CDR3 DNA reads TGTGCCAGCAGCCCCCGTGAGGGATGGGTAGAGACCCAGTACTTC. This sequence encodes CASSPREGWVETQYF.

This clonotype has just a few counts. The V and J genes are TRBV2 and TRBJ2-7; D perhaps matches TRBD1 (5 bases). CDR3 length: 14 amino acids. Germline CDR1 is SNHLY and CDR2 is FYNNEI. V lost 7 bases and J 3 bases, leaving 16 bases between the germline ends. The CDR3 is CASILRGGNYEQYF. The DNA for the CDR3 is TGTGCCAGCATCTTAAGGGGCGGAAACTACGAGCAGTACTTC.